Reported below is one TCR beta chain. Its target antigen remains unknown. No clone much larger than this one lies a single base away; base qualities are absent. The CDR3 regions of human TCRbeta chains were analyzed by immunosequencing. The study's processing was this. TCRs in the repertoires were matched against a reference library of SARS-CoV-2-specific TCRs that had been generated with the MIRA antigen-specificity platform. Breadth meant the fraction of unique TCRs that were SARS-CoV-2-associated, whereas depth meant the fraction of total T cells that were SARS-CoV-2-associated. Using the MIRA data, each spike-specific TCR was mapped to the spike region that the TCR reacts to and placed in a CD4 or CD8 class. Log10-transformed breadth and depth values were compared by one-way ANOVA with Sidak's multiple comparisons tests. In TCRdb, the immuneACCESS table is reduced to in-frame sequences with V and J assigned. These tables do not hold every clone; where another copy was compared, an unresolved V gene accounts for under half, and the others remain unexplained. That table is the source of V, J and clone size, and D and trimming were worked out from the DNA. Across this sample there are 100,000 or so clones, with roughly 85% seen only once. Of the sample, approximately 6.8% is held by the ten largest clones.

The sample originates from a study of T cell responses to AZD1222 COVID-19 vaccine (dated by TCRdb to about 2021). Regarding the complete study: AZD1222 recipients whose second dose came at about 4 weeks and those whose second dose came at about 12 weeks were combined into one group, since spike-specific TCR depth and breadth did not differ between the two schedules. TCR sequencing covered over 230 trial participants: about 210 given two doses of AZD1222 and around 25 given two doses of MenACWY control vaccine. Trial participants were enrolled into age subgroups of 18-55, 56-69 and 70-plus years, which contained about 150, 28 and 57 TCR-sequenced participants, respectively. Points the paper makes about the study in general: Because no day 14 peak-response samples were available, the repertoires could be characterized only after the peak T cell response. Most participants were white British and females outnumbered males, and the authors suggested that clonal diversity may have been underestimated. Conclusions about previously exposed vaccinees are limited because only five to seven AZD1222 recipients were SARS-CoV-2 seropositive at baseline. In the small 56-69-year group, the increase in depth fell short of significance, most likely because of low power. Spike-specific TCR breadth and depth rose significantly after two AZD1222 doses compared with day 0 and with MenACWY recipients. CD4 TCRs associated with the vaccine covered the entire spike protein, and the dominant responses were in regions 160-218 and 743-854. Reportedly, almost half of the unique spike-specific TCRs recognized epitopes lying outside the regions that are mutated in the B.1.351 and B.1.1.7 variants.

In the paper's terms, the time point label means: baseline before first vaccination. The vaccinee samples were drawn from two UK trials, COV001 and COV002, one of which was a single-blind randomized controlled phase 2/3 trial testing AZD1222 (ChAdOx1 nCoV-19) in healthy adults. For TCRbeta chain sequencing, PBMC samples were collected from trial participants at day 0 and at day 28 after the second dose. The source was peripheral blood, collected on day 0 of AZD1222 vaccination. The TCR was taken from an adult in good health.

The DNA is as follows: TGTGCCAGCAGTTGGGACAGGGAAAAAGAGACCCAGTACTTC. This gives the protein CASSWDREKETQYF. The sequence joins TRBV2 to TRBJ2-5; 9 nucleotides in the junction match TRBD1. Germline trimming: 5 bases from V, 3 bases from J; junction bases outside gene matches: 4. CDR3 length: 14 amino acids, cysteine to phenylalanine. This entry keeps only the CDR3 DNA: 42 bases, framed from base 1. According to the germline V gene, CDR1 reads SNHLY and CDR2 reads FYNNEI.